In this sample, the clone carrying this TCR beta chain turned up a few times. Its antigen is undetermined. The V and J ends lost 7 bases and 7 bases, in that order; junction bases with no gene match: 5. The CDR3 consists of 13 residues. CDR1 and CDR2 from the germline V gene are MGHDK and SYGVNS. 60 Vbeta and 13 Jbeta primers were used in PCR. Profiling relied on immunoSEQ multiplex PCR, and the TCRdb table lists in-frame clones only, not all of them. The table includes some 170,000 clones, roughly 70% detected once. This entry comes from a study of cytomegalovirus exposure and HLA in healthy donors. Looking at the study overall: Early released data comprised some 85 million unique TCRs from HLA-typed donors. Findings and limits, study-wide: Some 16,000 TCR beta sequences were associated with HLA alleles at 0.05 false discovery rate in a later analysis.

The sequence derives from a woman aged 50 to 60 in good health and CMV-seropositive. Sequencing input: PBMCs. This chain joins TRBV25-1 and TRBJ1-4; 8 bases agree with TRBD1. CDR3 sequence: CASTTQGVEKLFF. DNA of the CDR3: TGTGCCAGCACTACACAGGGGGTTGAAAAACTGTTTTTT.